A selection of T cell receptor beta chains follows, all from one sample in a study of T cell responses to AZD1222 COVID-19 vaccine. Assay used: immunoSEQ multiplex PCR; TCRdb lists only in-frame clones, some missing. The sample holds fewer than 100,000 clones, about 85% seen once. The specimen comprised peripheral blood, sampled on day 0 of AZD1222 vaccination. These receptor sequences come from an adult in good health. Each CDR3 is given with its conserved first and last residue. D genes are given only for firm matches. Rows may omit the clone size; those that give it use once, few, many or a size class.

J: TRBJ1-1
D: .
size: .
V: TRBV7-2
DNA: TGTGCCAGCAGCTTAGGCTATGGGGATTTCGGGCACACTGAAGCTTTCTTT
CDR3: CASSLGYGDFGHTEAFF

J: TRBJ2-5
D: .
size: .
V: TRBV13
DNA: TGTGCCAGCAGCGGCCCCACGGGCGGGGCTTACCAAGAGACCCAGTACTTC
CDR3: CASSGPTGGAYQETQYF

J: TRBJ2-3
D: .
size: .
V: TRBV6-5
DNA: TGTGCCAGCAGCTACGCCGTAGGGCGCACAGATACGCAGTATTTT
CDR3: CASSYAVGRTDTQYF

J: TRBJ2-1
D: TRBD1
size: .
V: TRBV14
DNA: TGTGCCAGCAGCCAAGGACAGGGGGCGGGAGACAATGAGCAGTTCTTC
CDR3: CASSQGQGAGDNEQFF

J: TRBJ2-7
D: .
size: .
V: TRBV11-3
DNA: TGTGCCAGCACTGAGAGGGGGGAAACCTACGAGCAGTACTTC
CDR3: CASTERGETYEQYF

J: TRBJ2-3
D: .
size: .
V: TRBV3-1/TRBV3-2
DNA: TGTGCCAGCAAACTAGCAGGACCTAGCACAGATACGCAGTATTTT
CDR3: CASKLAGPSTDTQYF

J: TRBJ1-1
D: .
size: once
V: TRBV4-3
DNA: TGCGCCAGCAGCCAGGCTCGGACACCGAACACTGAAGCTTTCTTT
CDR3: CASSQARTPNTEAFF

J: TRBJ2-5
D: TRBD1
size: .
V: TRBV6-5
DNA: TGTGCCAGCAGTTACGGGACAGGGGGCCTAGAGACCCAGTACTTC
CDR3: CASSYGTGGLETQYF

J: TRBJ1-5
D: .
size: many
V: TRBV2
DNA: TGTGCCAGCAGTGAAGTTCGCAATCAGCCCCAGCATTTT
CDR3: CASSEVRNQPQHF

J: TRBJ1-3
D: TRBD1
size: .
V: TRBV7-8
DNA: TGTGCCAGCAGCCTCGGGACAGCCCTGATTAACTCTGGAAACACCATATATTTT
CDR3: CASSLGTALINSGNTIYF

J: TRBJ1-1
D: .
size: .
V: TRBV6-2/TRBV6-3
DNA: TGTGCCAGCAGTTCCCACAGGCGACCTAAACCTGAAGCTTTCTTT
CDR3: CASSSHRRPKPEAFF

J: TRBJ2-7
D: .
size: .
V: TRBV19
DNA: TGTGCCAGTAGATCCTCCCGGGACAACCCCTTCGAGCAGTACTTC
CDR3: CASRSSRDNPFEQYF

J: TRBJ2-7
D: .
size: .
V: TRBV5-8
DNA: TGTGCCAGCAGCTTGTTGGGGCTCCTCTACGAGCAGTACTTC
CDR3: CASSLLGLLYEQYF

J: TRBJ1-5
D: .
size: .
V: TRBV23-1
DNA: TGCGCCAGCAGTCAATCGTTCAGGGGTAATCAGCCCCAGCATTTT
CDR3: CASSQSFRGNQPQHF

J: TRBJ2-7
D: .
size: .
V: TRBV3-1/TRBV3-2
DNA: TGTGCCAGCAGCCGTGGTCCCTTCCTGTACGAGCAGTACTTC
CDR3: CASSRGPFLYEQYF

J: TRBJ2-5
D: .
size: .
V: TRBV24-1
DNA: TGTGCCACCAGTGATTCCCGGGGCGGGGAGACCCAGTACTTC
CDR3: CATSDSRGGETQYF

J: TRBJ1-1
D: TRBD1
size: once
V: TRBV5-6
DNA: TGTGCCAGCAGCTCCCCAGGGGGCGCGGTTGCTTTCTTT
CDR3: CASSSPGGAVAFF

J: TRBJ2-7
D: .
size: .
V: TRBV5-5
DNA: TGTGCCAGCAGCTTGGTTCCCTCCTACGAGCAGTACTTC
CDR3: CASSLVPSYEQYF

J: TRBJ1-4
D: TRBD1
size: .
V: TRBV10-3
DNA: TGTGCCATCAGTGTCACACAGGGGGCAATAGGTGAAAAACTGTTTTTT
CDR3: CAISVTQGAIGEKLFF

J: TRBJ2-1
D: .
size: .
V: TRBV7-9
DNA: TGTGCCAGCAGCCCAAGGGCCGTAGCGCGAGACAATGAGCAGTTCTTC
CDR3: CASSPRAVARDNEQFF

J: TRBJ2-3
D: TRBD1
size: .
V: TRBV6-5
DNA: TGTGCCAGCAGGGGACAGGGAAAGCCCTGGGATACGCAGTATTTT
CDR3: CASRGQGKPWDTQYF

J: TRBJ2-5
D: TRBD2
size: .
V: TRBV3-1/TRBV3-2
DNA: TGTGCCAGCAGCCCCCTAACGGGGCGGGGGGGCCTTTCGGAGACCCAGTACTTC
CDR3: CASSPLTGRGGLSETQYF

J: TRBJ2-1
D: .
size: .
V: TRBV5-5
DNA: TGTGCCAGCAGCTTATCAACCTACAATGAGCAGTTCTTC
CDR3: CASSLSTYNEQFF